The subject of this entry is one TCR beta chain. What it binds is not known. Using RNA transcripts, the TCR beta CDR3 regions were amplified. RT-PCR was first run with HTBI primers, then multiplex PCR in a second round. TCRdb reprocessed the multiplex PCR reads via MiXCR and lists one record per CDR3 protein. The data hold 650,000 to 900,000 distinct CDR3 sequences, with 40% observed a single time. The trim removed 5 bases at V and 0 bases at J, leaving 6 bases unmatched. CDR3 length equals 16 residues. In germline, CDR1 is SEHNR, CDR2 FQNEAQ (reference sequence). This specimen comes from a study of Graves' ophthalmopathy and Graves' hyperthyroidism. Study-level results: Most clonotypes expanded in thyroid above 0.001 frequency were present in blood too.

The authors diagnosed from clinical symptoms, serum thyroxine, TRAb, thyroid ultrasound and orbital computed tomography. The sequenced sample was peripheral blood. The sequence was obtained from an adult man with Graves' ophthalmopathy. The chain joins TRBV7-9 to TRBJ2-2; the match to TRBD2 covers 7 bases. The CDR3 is CASSPPSGANTGELFF. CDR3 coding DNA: TGTGCCAGCAGCCCTCCTAGCGGCGCGAACACCGGGGAGCTGTTTTTT.